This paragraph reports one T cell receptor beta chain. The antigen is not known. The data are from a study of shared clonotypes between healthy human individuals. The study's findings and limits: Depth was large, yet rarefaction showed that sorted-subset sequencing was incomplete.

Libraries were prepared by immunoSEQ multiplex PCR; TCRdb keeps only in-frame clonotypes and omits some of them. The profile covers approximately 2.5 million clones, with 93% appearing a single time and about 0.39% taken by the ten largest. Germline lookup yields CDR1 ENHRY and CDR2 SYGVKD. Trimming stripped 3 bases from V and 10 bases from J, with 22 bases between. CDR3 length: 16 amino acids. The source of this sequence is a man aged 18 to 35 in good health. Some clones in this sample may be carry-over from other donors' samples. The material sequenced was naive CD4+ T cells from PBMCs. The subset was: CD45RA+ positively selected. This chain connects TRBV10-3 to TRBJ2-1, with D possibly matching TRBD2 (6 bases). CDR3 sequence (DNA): TGTGCCATCAGTGAAATATCCGGCGGGGTGGCCAGAGAGCAGTTCTTC. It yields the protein CAISEISGGVAREQFF.